This is a list of T cell receptor beta chains from one sample in a study of cytomegalovirus exposure and HLA in healthy donors. Produced via immunoSEQ multiplex PCR; TCRdb's table is partial and in-frame only. The sample records around 73,000 clones, roughly 90% being singletons. Input material: PBMCs. The receptors were sampled from a woman younger than 30 in good health and CMV-seropositive. The CDR3 runs from the conserved cysteine through the conserved F or W. D genes are given only for firm matches. Size values are once, few and many counts, or a class for expanded clones, and some rows have none.

J gene	clone size	D gene	V gene	CDR3 protein	CDR3 DNA
TRBJ1-5	.	TRBD1	TRBV2	CASSEAGTGGNQPQHF	TGTGCCAGCAGTGAAGCCGGGACAGGGGGAAATCAGCCCCAGCATTTT
TRBJ1-6	.	TRBD1	TRBV2	CASSVEGASYNSPLHF	TGTGCCAGCAGTGTTGAGGGGGCGTCCTATAATTCACCCCTCCACTTT
TRBJ2-1	few	TRBD1	TRBV5-1	CASSLTGGYNEQFF	TGCGCCAGCAGCTTAACAGGGGGCTACAATGAGCAGTTCTTC
TRBJ2-1	.	TRBD2	TRBV7-6	CASSLVASGSWDNEQFF	TGTGCCAGCAGCTTAGTGGCTAGCGGGAGTTGGGACAATGAGCAGTTCTTC
TRBJ2-1	.	.	TRBV4-2	CASSQLAASYNEQFF	TGTGCCAGCAGCCAGCTGGCGGCCTCCTACAATGAGCAGTTCTTC
TRBJ2-2	.	.	TRBV4-1	CASSQGPWEVNTGELFF	TGCGCCAGCAGCCAAGGTCCCTGGGAGGTGAACACCGGGGAGCTGTTTTTT
TRBJ2-2	.	TRBD1	TRBV7-9	CASSHHQGGTGGTGELFF	TGTGCCAGCAGCCACCATCAGGGGGGGACAGGGGGCACCGGGGAGCTGTTTTTT
TRBJ2-7	.	TRBD1	TRBV28	CASRKPGQGLNEQYF	TGTGCCAGCAGAAAACCGGGACAGGGATTGAACGAGCAGTACTTC
TRBJ2-3	.	TRBD2	TRBV2	CATQAGGHTDTQYF	TGTGCCACCCAAGCGGGAGGGCACACAGATACGCAGTATTTT
TRBJ2-1	.	TRBD2	TRBV18	CASSRKLRLAGVPYNEQFF	TGTGCCAGCTCACGCAAACTTAGACTAGCGGGAGTACCCTACAATGAGCAGTTCTTC
TRBJ1-3	.	TRBD1	TRBV9	CASSPLRDSSGNTIYF	TGTGCCAGCAGCCCGCTGCGGGACAGCTCTGGAAACACCATATATTTT
TRBJ1-1	.	.	TRBV6-1	CASSGGQAGEPEAFF	TGTGCCAGCAGTGGTGGCCAGGCGGGGGAGCCTGAAGCTTTCTTT
TRBJ2-2	.	.	TRBV28	CASSLRGGTGELFF	TGTGCCAGCAGTTTGAGAGGGGGCACCGGGGAGCTGTTTTTT
TRBJ2-6	.	.	TRBV19	CASSTLDSPGMGANVLTF	TGTGCCAGTAGTACTTTGGACAGCCCAGGTATGGGGGCCAACGTCCTGACTTTC
TRBJ1-2	.	.	TRBV28	CASTLQGRDGYTF	TGTGCCAGCACCCTACAGGGTCGGGATGGCTACACCTTC
TRBJ2-7	.	.	TRBV11-2	CASSPGTSVGYEQYF	TGTGCCAGCAGCCCCGGGACATCCGTTGGCTACGAGCAGTACTTC
TRBJ1-6	.	.	TRBV28	CASSLGIQENSPLHF	TGTGCCAGCAGTTTAGGTATCCAGGAAAATTCACCCCTCCACTTT
TRBJ1-2	.	.	TRBV11-2	CASSLAGLGGYTF	TGTGCCAGCAGCTTGGCAGGGCTGGGTGGCTACACCTTC
TRBJ2-3	.	TRBD1	TRBV5-1	CASSDQQGADTQYF	TGCGCCAGCAGCGACCAACAGGGGGCAGATACGCAGTATTTT
TRBJ2-1	once	TRBD1	TRBV7-2	CASSLAIRGSYNEQFF	TGTGCCAGCAGCTTAGCAATCAGGGGGTCATACAATGAGCAGTTCTTC
TRBJ2-3	.	TRBD1	TRBV7-6	CASSLGTGKDTQYF	TGTGCCAGCAGCTTAGGGACAGGGAAAGATACGCAGTATTTT
TRBJ2-2	.	.	TRBV9	CASSVSTGELFF	TGTGCCAGCAGCGTCTCCACCGGGGAGCTGTTTTTT
TRBJ2-1	.	.	TRBV27	CASSLSRVLLGYNEQFF	TGTGCCAGCAGTTTATCGAGGGTATTACTAGGGTACAATGAGCAGTTCTTC
TRBJ1-1	.	.	TRBV7-9	CASSLESVPEAFF	TGTGCCAGCAGCTTAGAATCAGTCCCTGAAGCTTTCTTT
TRBJ2-7	.	.	TRBV6-5	CASRYSLVGGYEQYF	TGTGCCAGCAGATATTCGTTAGTAGGGGGCTACGAGCAGTACTTC
TRBJ2-3	.	.	TRBV5-1	CASSLSPQRNTDTQYF	TGCGCCAGCAGCTTGAGTCCCCAGCGGAACACAGATACGCAGTATTTT
TRBJ1-5	once	.	TRBV30	CAWSVTRRDQPQHF	TGTGCCTGGAGTGTAACTAGGAGGGATCAGCCCCAGCATTTT
TRBJ2-2	.	TRBD1	TRBV5-6	CASGQGVNTGELFF	TGTGCCAGCGGCCAGGGGGTTAACACCGGGGAGCTGTTTTTT
TRBJ1-1	.	.	TRBV5-1	CASSLDLSSRVNTEAFF	TGCGCCAGCAGCTTGGATCTCAGCAGTCGGGTAAACACTGAAGCTTTCTTT
TRBJ1-6	.	.	TRBV19	CASSIDPRADSGSPLHF	TGTGCCAGTAGTATAGATCCGAGGGCTGATAGTGGGTCACCCCTCCACTTT
TRBJ2-1	.	.	TRBV7-9	CASSLAGGYSTSYNEQFF	TGTGCCAGCAGCTTAGCTGGGGGGTACTCTACCTCCTACAATGAGCAGTTCTTC
TRBJ2-5	.	.	TRBV5-1	CASSFRVGETQYF	TGCGCCAGCAGCTTCAGGGTCGGGGAGACCCAGTACTTC
TRBJ2-1	.	TRBD2	TRBV11-3	CASSSPAGEPYNEQFF	TGTGCCAGCAGCTCCCCCGCGGGGGAACCCTACAATGAGCAGTTCTTC
TRBJ1-6	.	.	TRBV4-3	CASSQGVGSPLHF	TGCGCCAGCAGCCAAGGTGTTGGCTCACCCCTCCACTTT
TRBJ1-1	once	.	TRBV29-1	CSVDGGTEAFF	TGCAGCGTTGACGGAGGGACTGAAGCTTTCTTT
TRBJ2-1	.	TRBD1	TRBV30	CAWTSTGDGYNEQFF	TGTGCCTGGACTTCGACAGGGGATGGGTACAATGAGCAGTTCTTC
TRBJ2-3	.	.	TRBV9	CASSLGLTTPDTQYF	TGTGCCAGCAGCTTGGGACTCACAACGCCAGATACGCAGTATTTT
TRBJ2-1	.	TRBD2	TRBV4-1	CASSQLAGAYNEQFF	TGCGCCAGCAGCCAGCTAGCGGGGGCTTACAATGAGCAGTTCTTC
TRBJ2-1	.	.	TRBV11-2	CASSYRREYNEQFF	TGTGCCAGCAGCTACCGACGGGAATACAATGAGCAGTTCTTC
TRBJ1-2	once	TRBD1	TRBV27	CASSPGQAERRGGYTF	TGTGCCAGCAGCCCGGGACAGGCCGAAAGGCGTGGTGGCTACACCTTC
TRBJ2-7	.	TRBD1	TRBV11-2	CASSLEGQGYEQYF	TGTGCCAGCAGCTTAGAGGGACAGGGGTACGAGCAGTACTTC
TRBJ2-3	.	TRBD1	TRBV2	CASRERQGGDTQYF	TGTGCCAGCAGGGAGAGACAGGGTGGAGATACGCAGTATTTT
TRBJ1-1	once	.	TRBV7-9	CASNGVNTEAFF	TGTGCCAGCAACGGGGTGAACACTGAAGCTTTCTTT
TRBJ2-2	.	.	TRBV18	CASSPLRTGKMNTGELFF	TGTGCCAGCTCACCACTACGAACCGGGAAAATGAACACCGGGGAGCTGTTTTTT
TRBJ1-5	.	TRBD1	TRBV19	CATQRQGEQPQHF	TGTGCCACGCAAAGACAGGGGGAACAGCCCCAGCATTTT
TRBJ2-2	.	.	TRBV27	CASSLGWGGGGTGELFF	TGTGCCAGCAGTTTAGGATGGGGGGGCGGCGGCACCGGGGAGCTGTTTTTT
TRBJ2-7	.	.	TRBV28	CASSLNSGAYEQYF	TGTGCCAGCAGTTTAAACTCAGGGGCCTACGAGCAGTACTTC
TRBJ2-3	.	TRBD2	TRBV30	CAWSLAGGTDTQYF	TGTGCCTGGAGTTTAGCGGGAGGAACAGATACGCAGTATTTT
TRBJ1-6	.	.	TRBV7-9	CASSQENSPLHF	TGTGCCAGCAGCCAGGAAAATTCACCCCTCCACTTT